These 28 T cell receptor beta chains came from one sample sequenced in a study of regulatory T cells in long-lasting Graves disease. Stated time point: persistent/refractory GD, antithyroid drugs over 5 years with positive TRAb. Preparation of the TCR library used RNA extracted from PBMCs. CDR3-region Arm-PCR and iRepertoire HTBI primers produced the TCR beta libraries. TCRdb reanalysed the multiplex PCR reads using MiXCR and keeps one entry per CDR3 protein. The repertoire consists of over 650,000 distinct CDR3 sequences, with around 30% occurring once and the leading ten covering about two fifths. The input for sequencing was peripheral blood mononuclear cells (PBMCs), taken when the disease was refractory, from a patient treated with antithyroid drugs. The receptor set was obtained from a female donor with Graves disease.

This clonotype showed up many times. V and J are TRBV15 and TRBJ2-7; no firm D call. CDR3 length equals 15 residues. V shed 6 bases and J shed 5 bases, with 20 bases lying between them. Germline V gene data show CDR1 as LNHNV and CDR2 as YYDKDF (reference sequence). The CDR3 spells CATSELRPPLNEQYF. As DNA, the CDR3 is TGTGCCACCAGTGAACTCAGGCCTCCTCTTAACGAGCAGTACTTC.

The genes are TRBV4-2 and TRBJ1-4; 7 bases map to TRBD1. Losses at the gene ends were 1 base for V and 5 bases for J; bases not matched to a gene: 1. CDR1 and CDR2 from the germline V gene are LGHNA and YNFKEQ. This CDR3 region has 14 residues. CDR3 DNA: TGTGCCAGCAGCCAAGTGACAGGGAATGAAAAACTGTTTTTT. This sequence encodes CASSQVTGNEKLFF.

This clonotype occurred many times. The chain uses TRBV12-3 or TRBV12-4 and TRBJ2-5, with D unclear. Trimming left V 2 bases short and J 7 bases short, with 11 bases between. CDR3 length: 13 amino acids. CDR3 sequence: CASSLRADGTQYF. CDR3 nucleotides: TGTGCCAGCAGTTTAAGGGCAGATGGGACCCAGTACTTC.

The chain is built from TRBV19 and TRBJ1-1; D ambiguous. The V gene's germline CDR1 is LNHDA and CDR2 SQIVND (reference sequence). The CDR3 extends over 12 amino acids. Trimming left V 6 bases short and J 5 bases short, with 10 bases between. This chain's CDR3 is CASSEDRTEAFF. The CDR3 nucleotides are TGTGCCAGTAGCGAGGATCGAACTGAAGCTTTCTTT. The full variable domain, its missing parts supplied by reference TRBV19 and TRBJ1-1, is DGGITQSPKYLFRKEGQNVTLSCEQNLNHDAMYWYRQDPGQGLRLIYYSQIVNDFQKGDIAEGYSVSREKKESFPLTVTSAQKNPTAFYLCASSEDRTEAFFGQGTRLTVV.

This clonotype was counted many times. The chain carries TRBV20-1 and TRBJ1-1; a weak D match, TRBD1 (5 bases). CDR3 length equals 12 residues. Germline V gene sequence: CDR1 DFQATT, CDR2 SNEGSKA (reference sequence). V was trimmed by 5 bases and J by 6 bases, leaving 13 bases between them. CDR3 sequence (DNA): TGCAGTGCTCCTATTGTGGGGGCTGAAGCTTTCTTT. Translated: CSAPIVGAEAFF.

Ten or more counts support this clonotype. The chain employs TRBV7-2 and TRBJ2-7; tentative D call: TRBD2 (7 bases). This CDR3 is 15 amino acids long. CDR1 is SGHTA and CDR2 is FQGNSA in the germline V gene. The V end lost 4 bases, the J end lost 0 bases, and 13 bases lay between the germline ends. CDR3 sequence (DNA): TGTGCCAGCAGCTCCTTGGCGGGGGCCTCCTACGAGCAGTACTTC. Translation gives CASSSLAGASYEQYF.

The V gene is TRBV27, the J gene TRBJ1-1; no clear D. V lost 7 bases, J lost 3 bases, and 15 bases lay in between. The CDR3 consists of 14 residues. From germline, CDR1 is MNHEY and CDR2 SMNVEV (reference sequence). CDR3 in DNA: TGTGCCAGCAAGAAACCCGGGAAATACACTGAAGCTTTCTTT. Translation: CASKKPGKYTEAFF.

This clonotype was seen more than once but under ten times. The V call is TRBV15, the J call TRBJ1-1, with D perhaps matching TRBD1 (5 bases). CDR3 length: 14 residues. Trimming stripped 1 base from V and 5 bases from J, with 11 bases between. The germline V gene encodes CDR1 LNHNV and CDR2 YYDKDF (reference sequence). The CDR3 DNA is TGTGCCACCAGCAGAGGATTAAAGGGGACTGAAGCTTTCTTT. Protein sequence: CATSRGLKGTEAFF.

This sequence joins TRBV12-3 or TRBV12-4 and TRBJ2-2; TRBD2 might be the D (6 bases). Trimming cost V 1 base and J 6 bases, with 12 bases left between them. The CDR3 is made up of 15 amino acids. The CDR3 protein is CASSLVGSRPGELFF. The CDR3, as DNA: TGTGCCAGCAGTTTAGTCGGGAGCAGGCCCGGGGAGCTGTTTTTT.

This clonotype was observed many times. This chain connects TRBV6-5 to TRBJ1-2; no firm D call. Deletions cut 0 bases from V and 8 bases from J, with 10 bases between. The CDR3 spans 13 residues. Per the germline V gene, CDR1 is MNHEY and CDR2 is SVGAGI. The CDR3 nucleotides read TGTGCCAGCAGTTACTCGAAAATGAGCGGCTACACCTTC. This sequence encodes CASSYSKMSGYTF.

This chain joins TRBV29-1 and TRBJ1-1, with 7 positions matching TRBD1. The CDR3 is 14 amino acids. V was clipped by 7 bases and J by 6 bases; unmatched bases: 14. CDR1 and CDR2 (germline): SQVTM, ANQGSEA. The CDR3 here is CSAATTGPTAEAFF. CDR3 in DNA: TGCAGCGCCGCAACGACAGGGCCCACCGCTGAAGCTTTCTTT. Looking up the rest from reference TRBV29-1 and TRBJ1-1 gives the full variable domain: SAVISQKPSRDICQRGTSLTIQCQVDSQVTMMFWYRQQPGQSLTLIATANQGSEATYESGFVIDKFPISRPNLTFSTLTVSNMSPEDSSIYLCSAATTGPTAEAFFGQGTRLTVV.

The CDR3 region is CASSDPVEGAFKNEKLFF. CDR3 sequence (DNA): TGTGCCAGCAGCGACCCGGTGGAGGGGGCGTTCAAGAATGAAAAACTGTTTTTT. V and J are TRBV7-2 and TRBJ1-4, with 7 bases identical to TRBD1. The junction had 17 bases not matched to a gene; V was cut back by 5 bases and J by 5 bases. This CDR3 region has 18 residues. The germline gives CDR1 SGHTA, CDR2 FQGNSA. Complete variable domain (other parts from reference TRBV7-2 and TRBJ1-4): GAGVSQSPSNKVTEKGKDVELRCDPISGHTALYWYRQSLGQGLEFLIYFQGNSAPDKSGLPSDRFSAERTGGSVSTLTIQRTQQEDSAVYLCASSDPVEGAFKNEKLFFGSGTQLSVL.

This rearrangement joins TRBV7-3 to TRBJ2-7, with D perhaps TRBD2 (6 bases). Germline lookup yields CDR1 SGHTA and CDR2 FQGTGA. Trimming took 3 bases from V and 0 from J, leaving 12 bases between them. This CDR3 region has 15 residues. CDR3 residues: CASSFSSESSYEQYF. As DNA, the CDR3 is TGTGCCAGCAGCTTCTCTAGCGAGAGCTCCTACGAGCAGTACTTC.

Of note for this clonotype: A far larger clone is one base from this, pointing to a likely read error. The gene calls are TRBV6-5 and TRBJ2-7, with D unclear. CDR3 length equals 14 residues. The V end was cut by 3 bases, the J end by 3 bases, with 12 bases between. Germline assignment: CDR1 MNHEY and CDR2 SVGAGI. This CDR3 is CASSYFAGNYEQYF. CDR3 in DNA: TGTGCCAGCAGTTATTTCGCTGGGAACTACGAGCAGTACTTC.

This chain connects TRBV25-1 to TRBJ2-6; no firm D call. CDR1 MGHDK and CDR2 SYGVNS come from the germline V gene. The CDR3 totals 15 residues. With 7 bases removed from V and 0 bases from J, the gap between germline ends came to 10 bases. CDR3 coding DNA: TGTGCCAGCATCCAGAAGCACTCTGGGGCCAACGTCCTGACTTTC. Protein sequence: CASIQKHSGANVLTF.

The CDR3: CASSLTPRSGEQYF. DNA of the CDR3: TGTGCCAGCAGTCTTACCCCCCGGTCCGGGGAGCAGTACTTC. This rearrangement joins TRBV28 to TRBJ2-7; no reliable D call. The CDR3 totals 14 residues. The germline CDR1 and CDR2 sequences are MDHEN and SYDVKM. The ends were cut back, 5 bases at V and 7 bases at J, with 18 bases in the middle.

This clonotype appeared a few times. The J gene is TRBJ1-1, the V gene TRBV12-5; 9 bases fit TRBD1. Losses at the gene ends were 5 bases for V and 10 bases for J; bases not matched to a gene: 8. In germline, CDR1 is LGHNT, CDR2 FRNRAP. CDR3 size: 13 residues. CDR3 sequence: CASGPGTGRGAFF. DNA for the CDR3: TGTGCTAGTGGTCCGGGGACAGGGAGGGGAGCTTTCTTT.

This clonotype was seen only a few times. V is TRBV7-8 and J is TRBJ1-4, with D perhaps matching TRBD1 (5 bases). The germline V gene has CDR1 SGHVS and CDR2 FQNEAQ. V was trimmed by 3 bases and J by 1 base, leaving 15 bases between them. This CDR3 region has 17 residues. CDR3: CASSLMQLGGTNEKLFF. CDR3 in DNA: TGTGCCAGCAGCTTGATGCAGCTGGGGGGAACTAATGAAAAACTGTTTTTT.

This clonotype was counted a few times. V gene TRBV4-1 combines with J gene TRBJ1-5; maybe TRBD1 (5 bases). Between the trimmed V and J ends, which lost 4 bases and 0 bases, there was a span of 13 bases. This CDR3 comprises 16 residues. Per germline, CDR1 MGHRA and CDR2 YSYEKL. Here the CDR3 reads CASSPISTVSNQPQHF. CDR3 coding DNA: TGCGCCAGCAGCCCTATATCGACAGTTAGCAATCAGCCCCAGCATTTT.

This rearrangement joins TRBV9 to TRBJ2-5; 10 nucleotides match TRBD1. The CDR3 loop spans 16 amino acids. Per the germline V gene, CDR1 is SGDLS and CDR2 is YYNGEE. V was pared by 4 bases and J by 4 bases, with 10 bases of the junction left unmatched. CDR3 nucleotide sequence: TGTGCCAGCAGCCCCGGGACAGGGGATCAGCGAGAGACCCAGTACTTC. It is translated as CASSPGTGDQRETQYF.

In nucleotides, the CDR3 is TGTGCCAGCAGCCACCCGCGGACACGGAAGAACACTGAAGCTTTCTTT. Amino acids: CASSHPRTRKNTEAFF. This chain links TRBV2 with TRBJ1-1; D might be TRBD1 (5 bases). Trimming removed 6 bases from V and 1 base from J, with 18 bases in between. The germline V gene has CDR1 SNHLY and CDR2 FYNNEI. The CDR3 is 16 amino acids.

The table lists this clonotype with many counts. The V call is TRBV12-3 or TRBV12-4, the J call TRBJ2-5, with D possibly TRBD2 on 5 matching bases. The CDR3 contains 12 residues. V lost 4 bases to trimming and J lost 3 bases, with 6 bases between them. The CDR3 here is CASSSGKETQYF. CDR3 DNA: TGTGCCAGCAGTTCGGGGAAAGAGACCCAGTACTTC.

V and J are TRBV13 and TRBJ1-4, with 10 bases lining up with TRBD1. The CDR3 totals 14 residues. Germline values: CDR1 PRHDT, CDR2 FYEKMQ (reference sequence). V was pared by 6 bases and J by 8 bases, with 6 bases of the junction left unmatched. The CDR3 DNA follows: TGTGCCAGCAGTAGAGGGACAGGGGACGAAAAACTGTTTTTT. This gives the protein CASSRGTGDEKLFF. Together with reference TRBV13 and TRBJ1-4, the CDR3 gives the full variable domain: AAGVIQSPRHLIKEKRETATLKCYPIPRHDTVYWYQQGPGQDPQFLISFYEKMQSDKGSIPDRFSAQQFSDYHSELNMSSLELGDSALYFCASSRGTGDEKLFFGSGTQLSVL.

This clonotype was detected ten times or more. The DNA for the CDR3 is TGTGCCAGCAGAGACCATTCGACTAGCGTACACGAGCAGTACTTC. Its translation is CASRDHSTSVHEQYF. The chain combines TRBV6-1 with TRBJ2-7; 8 bases map to TRBD2. Germline values: CDR1 MNHNS, CDR2 SASEGT. There are 15 residues in the CDR3. V was pared by 6 bases and J by 5 bases, with 12 bases of the junction left unmatched.

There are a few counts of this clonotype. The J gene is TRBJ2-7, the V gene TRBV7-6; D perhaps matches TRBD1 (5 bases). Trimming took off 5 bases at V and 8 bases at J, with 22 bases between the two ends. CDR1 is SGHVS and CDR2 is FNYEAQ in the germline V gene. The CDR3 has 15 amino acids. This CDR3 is CASSPGRGSPSKQYF. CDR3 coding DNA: TGTGCCAGCAGCCCCGGTAGGGGTTCCCCGAGCAAGCAGTACTTC.

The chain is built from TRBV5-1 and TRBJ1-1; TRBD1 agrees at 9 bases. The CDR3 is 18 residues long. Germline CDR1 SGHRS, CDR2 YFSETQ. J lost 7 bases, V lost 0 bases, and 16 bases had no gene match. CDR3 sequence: CASSLEGLQGAFLGEAFF. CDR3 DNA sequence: TGCGCCAGCAGCTTGGAGGGGCTACAGGGGGCATTTCTGGGTGAAGCTTTCTTT.

CDR3 loop: CASSEKDRENSPLHF. The CDR3 bases are TGCGCCAGCAGTGAGAAGGACAGGGAAAATTCACCCCTCCACTTT. The chain carries TRBV10-2 and TRBJ1-6; 8 nucleotides agree with TRBD1. This CDR3 has 15 residues. The germline V gene encodes CDR1 WSHSY and CDR2 SAAADI. V shed 2 bases, J shed 7 bases, and the junction held 4 bases outside the gene matches.

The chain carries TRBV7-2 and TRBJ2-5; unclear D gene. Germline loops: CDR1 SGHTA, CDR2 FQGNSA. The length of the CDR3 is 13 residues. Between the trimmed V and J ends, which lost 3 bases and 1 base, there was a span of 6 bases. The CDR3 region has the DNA TGTGCCAGCAGCTTCCACCCCCAAGAGACCCAGTACTTC. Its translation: CASSFHPQETQYF.